The present entry profiles one TCR beta chain with its context. Checkpoint therapy with ipilimumab 1 mg/kg began 14 to 28 days after transplant. Through week 26, nivolumab 3 mg/kg IV was given weeks 1, 4, 7, 10, then biweekly. These data come from a study of ipilimumab plus nivolumab after autologous stem cell transplantation. Some clones are missing from TCRdb's copy, which holds only in-frame ones; the method was immunoSEQ multiplex PCR. There are fewer than 95,000 clones in the sample; approximately 86% occur only once, and under 2.5% lies in the top ten. The germline gives CDR1 SNHLY, CDR2 FYNNEI. Trimming at V came to 6 bases and at J to 6 bases, leaving 8 bases not matched to a gene. The CDR3 contains 15 residues.

The chain combines TRBV2 with TRBJ2-2; 9 nucleotides agree with TRBD2. The origin of this receptor is a male donor with diffuse large B-cell lymphoma. Here the sequenced sample was PBMCs, taken in a trial of ipilimumab plus nivolumab as post-transplant consolidation. CDR3 protein: CASREERGDSGELFF. In DNA form, the CDR3 reads TGTGCCAGCAGGGAGGAGCGGGGGGATTCCGGGGAGCTGTTTTTT.